One and the same sample provided the 29 T cell receptor beta chains below, sequenced in a study of blood T cell repertoires in COVID-19. Libraries were prepared by immunoSEQ multiplex PCR; TCRdb keeps only in-frame clonotypes and omits some of them. The sample contains hundreds of thousands of clones, more than 75% of which appear only once. The specimen sequenced was peripheral blood. The source is a woman aged 45 to 65 with COVID-19, enrolled during active disease.

J is TRBJ2-5 and V is TRBV5-1; 10 nucleotides match TRBD1. The CDR3 covers 15 residues. V lost 5 bases to trimming and J lost 5 bases; unmatched junction nucleotides: 9. Germline loops: CDR1 SGHRS, CDR2 YFSETQ. The DNA for the CDR3 is TGCGCCAGCAGTTACGACAGGGGGCTATTGGAGACCCAGTACTTC. This encodes CASSYDRGLLETQYF.

The chain recombines TRBV5-1 with TRBJ1-1, with 7 positions matching TRBD1. This CDR3 spans 17 amino acids. Trimming took 4 bases from V and 6 from J; bases not matched to a gene: 18. The germline V gene encodes CDR1 SGHRS and CDR2 YFSETQ. DNA of the CDR3: TGCGCCAGCAGCACCTACCGACAGGGTTTGAGTAACTCTGAAGCTTTCTTT. Residues: CASSTYRQGLSNSEAFF.

This clone turned up a few times. The chain joins TRBV19 to TRBJ1-5; D not certain. This CDR3 has 15 residues. Germline V gene sequence: CDR1 LNHDA, CDR2 SQIVND (reference sequence). The V and J ends lost 7 bases and 3 bases respectively, with 16 bases between them. The CDR3 loop reads CASNHRAGNNQPQHF. CDR3 bases: TGTGCCAGTAACCATCGAGCCGGGAACAATCAGCCCCAGCATTTT.

This clone appeared once. The CDR3 here is CSVRGRGMTDTQYF. For the CDR3, the DNA is TGCAGCGTTCGGGGGCGGGGGATGACAGATACGCAGTATTTT. This chain connects TRBV29-1 to TRBJ2-3; TRBD2 might be the D (7 bases). The germline V gene has CDR1 SQVTM and CDR2 ANQGSEA. V lost 5 bases and J 3 bases, leaving 15 bases between the germline ends. The CDR3 consists of 14 residues.

V is TRBV7-2 and J is TRBJ2-7, with 9 bases that match TRBD2. This CDR3 region has 15 residues. V shed 4 bases, J shed 2 bases, and the junction held 6 bases outside the gene matches. Germline CDR1 reads SGHTA; CDR2 reads FQGNSA. CDR3 amino acids: CASSSSSGTAYEQYF. For the CDR3, the DNA is TGTGCCAGCAGCTCCTCTAGCGGGACTGCCTACGAGCAGTACTTC.

V gene TRBV6-5 combines with J gene TRBJ1-5, with 7 bases matching TRBD1. From germline, CDR1 is MNHEY and CDR2 SVGAGI. Trimming removed 4 bases from V and 2 bases from J; junction bases left unmatched: 5. CDR3 size: 15 residues. CDR3 amino acids: CASSSGGNGNQPQHF. CDR3 DNA: TGTGCCAGCAGTTCAGGGGGGAACGGCAATCAGCCCCAGCATTTT.

The chain joins TRBV19 to TRBJ2-2; no clear D. V gave up 3 bases and J gave up 6 bases, with 11 bases separating them. Looked up from germline, CDR1 is LNHDA and CDR2 is SQIVND (reference sequence). The CDR3 loop spans 14 amino acids. Written as DNA, the CDR3 is TGTGCCAGTAGTATGGCCACCCACCCCGGGGAGCTGTTTTTT. Translated: CASSMATHPGELFF.

This rearrangement joins TRBV7-3 to TRBJ2-2; 7 bases agree with TRBD2. This CDR3 contains 16 residues. Germline V gives CDR1 SGHTA, CDR2 FQGTGA. V shed 5 bases and J 7 bases; nucleotides not matched to a gene: 13. The CDR3 DNA reads as TGTGCCAGCAGCGCACACCTAGCGGATCTGGGCGGGGAGCTGTTTTTT. It codes for CASSAHLADLGGELFF.

The gene calls are TRBV11-2 and TRBJ2-7; 14 nucleotides line up with TRBD2. CDR3 length: 18 residues. Unmatched junction bases numbered 9, after V lost 0 bases and J lost 5 bases. CDR1 and CDR2 from the germline V gene are SGHAT and FQNNGV. This CDR3 is CASSLDWGTSGRKDEQYF. CDR3 nucleotide sequence: TGTGCCAGCAGCTTAGATTGGGGGACTAGCGGGAGAAAGGACGAGCAGTACTTC.

The chain has TRBV7-2 and TRBJ2-2, with D perhaps matching TRBD1 (6 bases). V was shortened by 2 bases and J by 4 bases, with 20 bases between the two germline ends. The CDR3 is 18 amino acids. Per the germline V gene, CDR1 is SGHTA and CDR2 is FQGNSA. CDR3 in DNA: TGTGCCAGCAGCTTAAGATCGCAGGGGACCCTTGGCACCGGGGAGCTGTTTTTT. It codes for CASSLRSQGTLGTGELFF.

The J gene is TRBJ2-1, the V gene TRBV15, with TRBD2 matching over 9 bases. Per germline, CDR1 LNHNV and CDR2 YYDKDF (reference sequence). Losses at the gene ends were 0 bases for V and 9 bases for J; bases not matched to a gene: 12. The CDR3 length is 17 residues. CDR3 DNA sequence: TGTGCCACCAGCAGAGAGATGTTTAGGACTAGCGAGGCTGAGCAGTTCTTC. Translating it yields CATSREMFRTSEAEQFF. The complete variable domain, with remaining parts taken from reference TRBV15 and TRBJ2-1, reads DAMVIQNPRYQVTQFGKPVTLSCSQTLNHNVMYWYQQKSSQAPKLLFHYYDKDFNNEADTPDNFQSRRPNTSFCFLDIRSPGLGDTAMYLCATSREMFRTSEAEQFFGPGTRLTVL.

This chain connects TRBV7-8 to TRBJ2-7; unclear D gene. The V and J ends lost 4 bases and 6 bases respectively, with 16 bases between them. There are 14 residues in the CDR3. Germline CDR1 is SGHVS and CDR2 is FQNEAQ. The CDR3 loop reads CASSSQASVPEQYF. The CDR3 coding sequence is TGTGCCAGCAGCTCGCAGGCCAGTGTACCCGAGCAGTACTTC.

The chain has TRBV19 and TRBJ2-3; D not resolved. Germline values: CDR1 LNHDA, CDR2 SQIVND (reference sequence). The CDR3 spans 13 residues. V lost 2 bases and J 4 bases, leaving 7 bases between the germline ends. CDR3 in DNA: TGTGCCAGTAGTATACAGGTCGCAGATACGCAGTATTTT. It is translated as CASSIQVADTQYF. The full variable domain, its missing parts supplied by reference TRBV19 and TRBJ2-3, is DGGITQSPKYLFRKEGQNVTLSCEQNLNHDAMYWYRQDPGQGLRLIYYSQIVNDFQKGDIAEGYSVSREKKESFPLTVTSAQKNPTAFYLCASSIQVADTQYFGPGTRLTVL.

This chain connects TRBV2 to TRBJ2-1, with TRBD2 identical over 8 bases. V lost 10 bases to trimming and J lost 4 bases; unmatched junction nucleotides: 6. Germline-derived CDR1 and CDR2 are SNHLY and FYNNEI. This CDR3 comprises 13 residues. The CDR3 is CATETSAYNEQFF. The CDR3, as DNA: TGTGCCACTGAGACTAGCGCTTACAATGAGCAGTTCTTC.

The V and J genes are TRBV19 and TRBJ2-7; D might be TRBD2 (6 bases). With 9 bases removed from V and 6 bases from J, the gap between germline ends came to 18 bases. The CDR3 spans 13 residues. From germline, CDR1 is LNHDA and CDR2 SQIVND (reference sequence). The CDR3 nucleotides read TGTGCCAGCAGGAGGGCCGGAGTGCCCGAGCAGTACTTC. This translates into CASRRAGVPEQYF.

J is TRBJ2-7 and V is TRBV29-1; D might be TRBD1 (6 bases). The germline CDR1 and CDR2 sequences are SQVTM and ANQGSEA. Trimming took 6 bases from V and 2 from J, leaving 11 bases between them. There are 12 residues in the CDR3. CDR3: CSVRTVAYEQYF. In DNA, the CDR3 is TGCAGCGTCAGGACAGTTGCCTACGAGCAGTACTTC.

This chain connects TRBV5-1 to TRBJ2-7; weak D call: TRBD2 (6 bases). V was shortened by 1 base and J by 2 bases, with 13 bases between the two germline ends. CDR1 is SGHRS and CDR2 is YFSETQ in the germline V gene. The CDR3 sequence is 15 residues long. CDR3 residues: CASSLFGSDAYEQYF. CDR3 nucleotides: TGCGCCAGCAGCTTGTTCGGGAGCGATGCCTACGAGCAGTACTTC.

The chain has TRBV7-2 and TRBJ2-5; the D gene is possibly TRBD1 (5 bases). V was clipped by 5 bases and J by 5 bases, with 18 bases between them. The CDR3 contains 15 residues. Per germline, CDR1 SGHTA and CDR2 FQGNSA. The CDR3 coding sequence is TGTGCCAGCAGCCAAGCCGGTGGGGCCGGGGAGACCCAGTACTTC. It specifies CASSQAGGAGETQYF.

CDR3 in amino acids: CASSFLSAGEQYF. The CDR3 DNA sequence: TGTGCCAGCAGCTTCTTATCTGCGGGCGAGCAGTACTTC. The chain has TRBV5-6 and TRBJ2-7; D is possibly TRBD2 (5 bases). The V end lost 2 bases, the J end lost 6 bases, and 12 bases lay between the germline ends. The CDR3 length is 13 residues. Germline V lookup: CDR1 SGHDT, CDR2 YYEEEE.

The V and J genes are TRBV20-1 and TRBJ2-7; D uncertain. The CDR3 totals 11 residues. Germline V gene data show CDR1 as DFQATT and CDR2 as SNEGSKA (reference sequence). V was trimmed by 6 bases and J by 1 base, leaving 7 bases between them. The CDR3 DNA sequence: TGCAGTGCCGTTAGATCCTACGAGCAGTACTTC. This codes for CSAVRSYEQYF.

The CDR3 nucleotides read TGTGCCAGCATACGGACAGAACCCCACGGTGAGCAGTTCTTC. This codes for CASIRTEPHGEQFF. J is TRBJ2-1 and V is TRBV7-9, with a weak D call TRBD1 (6 bases). This CDR3 is 14 amino acids long. Trimming left V 7 bases short and J 9 bases short, with 19 bases between. Germline CDR1 and CDR2: SEHNR and FQNEAQ (reference sequence).

CDR3 amino acids: CASSLTPSGTGAQETQYF. The CDR3 bases are TGTGCCAGCTCACTCACTCCCTCCGGGACAGGGGCCCAAGAGACCCAGTACTTC. The rearrangement joins TRBV18 to TRBJ2-5, with 10 bases that match TRBD1. The CDR3 has 18 residues. V lost 4 bases and J lost 1; bases outside the gene matches: 12. The germline V gene encodes CDR1 KGHSH and CDR2 LQKENI.

The CDR3: CASRLAGRNTDTQYF. Here the CDR3 DNA reads TGTGCCAGCCGGCTAGCGGGACGAAACACAGATACGCAGTATTTT. The rearrangement uses TRBV28 and TRBJ2-3, with TRBD2 matching over 9 bases. After removal of 8 bases from V and 2 bases from J, the junction contained 8 bases not matched to a gene. Germline loops: CDR1 MDHEN, CDR2 SYDVKM. The CDR3 runs to 15 residues.

The V and J genes are TRBV18 and TRBJ2-7; 11 nucleotides agree with TRBD2. The germline V gene has CDR1 KGHSH and CDR2 LQKENI. The CDR3 has 15 amino acids. V lost 4 bases and J lost 7; bases outside the gene matches: 9. The CDR3 reads CASSLSSGRAGEQYF. The CDR3 nucleotides read TGTGCCAGCTCACTGAGTAGCGGGAGGGCCGGAGAGCAGTACTTC.

V is TRBV12-3 or TRBV12-4 and J is TRBJ1-2, with D uncertain. The CDR3 consists of 12 residues. V was trimmed by 3 bases and J by 4 bases, leaving 6 bases between them. The CDR3 nucleotides read TGTGCCAGCAGTTTGGTACTCTATGGCTACACCTTC. Translated, it gives CASSLVLYGYTF.

This chain uses TRBV11-2 with TRBJ2-7; 10 bases are shared with TRBD2. J lost 2 bases, V lost 3 bases, and 4 bases had no gene match. The CDR3 covers 15 residues. CDR1 is SGHAT, CDR2 FQNNGV, per germline. The CDR3 loop is CASSFRAGGPYEQYF. CDR3 nucleotide sequence: TGTGCCAGCAGCTTTCGAGCGGGAGGGCCCTACGAGCAGTACTTC.

This clone was seen once. V is TRBV9 and J is TRBJ2-3; 7 nucleotides align to TRBD1. The CDR3 has 13 residues. The J segment lost 0 bases and the V segment lost 7 bases, leaving 2 bases of the junction unmatched. Germline assignment: CDR1 SGDLS and CDR2 YYNGEE. CDR3 nucleotide sequence: TGTGCCAGCTCGGGACAGAGCACAGATACGCAGTATTTT. It specifies CASSGQSTDTQYF.

The chain is built from TRBV6-2 or TRBV6-3 and TRBJ2-7, with 7 bases that match TRBD1. The J segment lost 1 base and the V segment lost 6 bases, leaving 9 bases of the junction unmatched. CDR3 length: 15 amino acids. The germline gives CDR1 MNHEY, CDR2 SVGEGT. CDR3 sequence reads: CASSSARDSSYEQYF. CDR3 nucleotide sequence: TGTGCCAGCAGCTCCGCCCGGGACAGTTCCTACGAGCAGTACTTC.

The chain recombines TRBV28 with TRBJ1-4, with D tentatively TRBD1 (5 bases). This CDR3 spans 14 amino acids. The germline V gene encodes CDR1 MDHEN and CDR2 SYDVKM. V lost 4 bases, J lost 8 bases, and 14 bases lay in between. CDR3 region: CASSSQVRSEKLFF. CDR3 coding DNA: TGTGCCAGCAGTTCACAGGTTAGGTCGGAAAAACTGTTTTTT. The whole variable domain, filled in from reference TRBV28 and TRBJ1-4, reads DVKVTQSSRYLVKRTGEKVFLECVQDMDHENMFWYRQDPGLGLRLIYFSYDVKMKEKGDIPEGYSVSREKKERFSLILESASTNQTSMYLCASSSQVRSEKLFFGSGTQLSVL.